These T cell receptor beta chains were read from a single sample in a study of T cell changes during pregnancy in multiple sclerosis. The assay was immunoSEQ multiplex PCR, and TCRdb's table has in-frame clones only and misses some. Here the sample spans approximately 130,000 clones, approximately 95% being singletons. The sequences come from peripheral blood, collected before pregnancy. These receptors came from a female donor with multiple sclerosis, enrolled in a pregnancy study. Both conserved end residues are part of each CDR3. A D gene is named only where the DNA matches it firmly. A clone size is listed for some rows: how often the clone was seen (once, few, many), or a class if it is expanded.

CASSPDRGRENSPLHF	TGTGCCAGCAGCCCCGACAGGGGACGGGAGAATTCACCCCTCCACTTT	TRBD1	TRBJ1-6	.	TRBV5-6
CASSPPVVSYNEQFF	TGTGCCAGCTCACCCCCCGTAGTCTCCTACAATGAGCAGTTCTTC	.	TRBJ2-1	.	TRBV18
CASSVGWGPNTEAFF	TGTGCCAGCAGCGTAGGCTGGGGGCCGAACACTGAAGCTTTCTTT	.	TRBJ1-1	.	TRBV9
CASSPHPGANYGYTF	TGTGCCAGCAGTCCCCACCCGGGGGCTAACTATGGCTACACCTTC	.	TRBJ1-2	.	TRBV27
CASSLIGTANSPLHF	TGCGCCAGCAGCTTGATCGGGACAGCCAATTCACCCCTCCACTTT	TRBD1	TRBJ1-6	.	TRBV5-1
CASSLVGPNEQFF	TGCGCCAGCAGCTTAGTGGGGCCCAATGAGCAGTTCTTC	.	TRBJ2-1	.	TRBV5-1
CASTSTGGFTEAFF	TGTGCCAGCACCTCGACAGGGGGCTTCACTGAAGCTTTCTTT	TRBD1	TRBJ1-1	.	TRBV5-4
CASSEGRLPGPLHF	TGTGCCAGCAGTGAAGGGCGGCTACCCGGACCCCTCCACTTT	.	TRBJ1-6	.	TRBV2
CATTKDRLPGDTQYF	TGTGCCACCACGAAGGACAGGCTTCCGGGGGATACGCAGTATTTT	TRBD1	TRBJ2-3	.	TRBV6-5
CAWSVRGGAPGELFF	TGTGCCTGGAGTGTACGTGGGGGCGCTCCCGGGGAGCTGTTTTTT	.	TRBJ2-2	.	TRBV30
CASSFRTSLYGQFF	TGTGCCAGCAGCTTCAGGACAAGCCTTTATGGGCAGTTCTTC	.	TRBJ2-1	.	TRBV11-2
CASSLALQGQGQETQYF	TGTGCCAGCAGCTTAGCTCTCCAGGGACAGGGTCAAGAGACCCAGTACTTC	TRBD1	TRBJ2-5	.	TRBV7-9
CASSSRTGGNTEAFF	TGTGCCAGCAGCTCACGAACAGGGGGGAACACTGAAGCTTTCTTT	TRBD1	TRBJ1-1	.	TRBV7-9
CASSTGGQAGSYEQYF	TGTGCCAGCAGCACTGGTGGCCAAGCGGGGTCCTACGAGCAGTACTTC	TRBD2	TRBJ2-7	.	TRBV7-9
CASSVLPGQGGTDTQYF	TGTGCCAGCAGCGTACTACCTGGACAGGGCGGGACAGATACGCAGTATTTT	TRBD1	TRBJ2-3	.	TRBV7-8
CASSRGQGSSYEQYF	TGTGCCAGCAGTCGAGGACAGGGGAGCTCCTACGAGCAGTACTTC	TRBD1	TRBJ2-7	.	TRBV6-5
CASQGRVGAGELFF	TGTGCCAGCCAGGGCCGCGTCGGCGCCGGGGAGCTGTTTTTT	.	TRBJ2-2	.	TRBV2
CASSKTILNEQFF	TGTGCCAGTAGTAAGACTATCCTAAATGAGCAGTTCTTC	.	TRBJ2-1	once	TRBV19
CASSQRDRGRGGYTF	TGTGCCAGCAGCCAACGGGACAGGGGGCGAGGTGGCTACACCTTC	TRBD1	TRBJ1-2	.	TRBV13
CASSVGPTGQETQYF	TGTGCCAGCAGCGTAGGTCCGACAGGGCAAGAGACCCAGTACTTC	TRBD1	TRBJ2-5	.	TRBV9
CASSSQSGSRYNEQFF	TGCGCCAGCAGCTCCCAAAGCGGGAGTCGATATAATGAGCAGTTCTTC	TRBD2	TRBJ2-1	.	TRBV5-1
CASSLGQGAYEQYF	TGCGCCAGCAGCTTGGGACAGGGTGCCTACGAGCAGTACTTC	TRBD1	TRBJ2-7	.	TRBV5-1
CASKTVAGYTF	TGTGCCAGCAAGACAGTGGCTGGCTACACCTTC	.	TRBJ1-2	few	TRBV6-1
CASSQGTGGDDTGELFF	TGTGCCAGCAGCCAAGGCACCGGAGGTGATGACACCGGGGAGCTGTTTTTT	.	TRBJ2-2	.	TRBV4-2
CASSFTVQANVLTF	TGTGCCAGCAGCTTCACAGTTCAGGCAAACGTCCTGACTTTC	.	TRBJ2-6	.	TRBV5-5
CASSPSTDFAVGSSYNSPLHF	TGTGCCAGCTCACCATCGACAGACTTCGCGGTCGGGAGCTCCTATAATTCACCCCTCCACTTT	.	TRBJ1-6	.	TRBV18
CASSVRPGTGGDRDTEAFF	TGTGCCAGCAGCGTAAGACCCGGGACAGGGGGCGATCGGGACACTGAAGCTTTCTTT	TRBD1	TRBJ1-1	.	TRBV9
CSVASTAGPQYQPQHF	TGCAGCGTTGCCTCCACGGCGGGCCCCCAGTATCAGCCCCAGCATTTT	.	TRBJ1-5	.	TRBV29-1
CASRGQGDYEQYF	TGTGCCAGCAGGGGACAGGGCGACTACGAGCAGTACTTC	TRBD1	TRBJ2-7	.	TRBV28
CASSSREPNTGELFF	TGTGCCAGCAGTTCCCGGGAACCGAACACCGGGGAGCTGTTTTTT	.	TRBJ2-2	.	TRBV6-5
CASSSGPKGLAGVGYETQYF	TGTGCCAGCAGCTCAGGGCCGAAGGGACTAGCGGGAGTAGGATATGAGACCCAGTACTTC	TRBD2	TRBJ2-5	.	TRBV7-3
CASSPRSGTGGYTF	TGCGCCAGCAGCCCCCGTTCAGGAACGGGAGGCTACACCTTC	.	TRBJ1-2	.	TRBV5-1
CASKRLAGSSGANVLTF	TGTGCCAGCAAAAGACTAGCGGGGAGTTCTGGGGCCAACGTCCTGACTTTC	TRBD2	TRBJ2-6	.	TRBV2
CASSSGGAVGELFF	TGTGCCAGCAGCTCTGGGGGCGCGGTCGGGGAGCTGTTTTTT	.	TRBJ2-2	.	TRBV7-3
CASSYGTGGTEAFF	TGTGCCAGCAGCTATGGGACAGGGGGCACTGAAGCTTTCTTT	TRBD1	TRBJ1-1	.	TRBV5-6
CASSPRQGRHEQYF	TGTGCCAGCAGTCCTCGACAGGGCCGGCACGAGCAGTACTTC	TRBD1	TRBJ2-7	.	TRBV27
CASSPGHGELAFF	TGTGCCAGCTCGCCGGGACACGGGGAATTAGCTTTCTTT	.	TRBJ1-1	once	TRBV18
CASSTGLAGGPGELFF	TGCGCCAGCAGCACGGGACTAGCGGGAGGGCCCGGGGAGCTGTTTTTT	TRBD2	TRBJ2-2	once	TRBV5-1
CASRGRELSGNTIYF	TGTGCCAGCAGGGGCCGAGAGCTCTCTGGAAACACCATATATTTT	.	TRBJ1-3	.	TRBV13
CASSKDRDWGYEQYF	TGTGCCAGTAGTAAGGACCGGGACTGGGGGTACGAGCAGTACTTC	.	TRBJ2-7	.	TRBV19
CASSLATGHRLYEQYF	TGCGCCAGCAGCTTGGCAACGGGACACCGACTCTACGAGCAGTACTTC	.	TRBJ2-7	.	TRBV5-1
CASSLSDSFYEQYF	TGTGCCAGCAGTTTATCGGACAGTTTTTACGAGCAGTACTTC	.	TRBJ2-7	.	TRBV27
CASSVAGADTQYF	TGTGCCAGTAGTGTCGCGGGCGCAGATACGCAGTATTTT	.	TRBJ2-3	.	TRBV19
CASSSRRGEKLFF	TGTGCCAGTAGTAGCAGGAGGGGCGAAAAACTGTTTTTT	.	TRBJ1-4	.	TRBV19
CASSYSVQFSYNEQFF	TGTGCCAGCAGTTACAGCGTGCAATTCTCCTACAATGAGCAGTTCTTC	.	TRBJ2-1	.	TRBV6-5
CASSTRTGIETQYF	TGTGCCAGCAGCACACGGACAGGGATTGAGACCCAGTACTTC	TRBD1	TRBJ2-5	.	TRBV7-6
CAAKREGFYEQYF	TGTGCCGCCAAGCGGGAGGGGTTCTACGAGCAGTACTTC	TRBD2	TRBJ2-7	.	TRBV28
CASSFPGLESYNEQFF	TGTGCCAGCAGCTTTCCGGGACTAGAATCCTACAATGAGCAGTTCTTC	TRBD2	TRBJ2-1	.	TRBV11-2
CASTYTSGGPYEQYF	TGTGCCAGCACCTATACTAGCGGAGGACCCTACGAGCAGTACTTC	TRBD2	TRBJ2-7	.	TRBV6-1